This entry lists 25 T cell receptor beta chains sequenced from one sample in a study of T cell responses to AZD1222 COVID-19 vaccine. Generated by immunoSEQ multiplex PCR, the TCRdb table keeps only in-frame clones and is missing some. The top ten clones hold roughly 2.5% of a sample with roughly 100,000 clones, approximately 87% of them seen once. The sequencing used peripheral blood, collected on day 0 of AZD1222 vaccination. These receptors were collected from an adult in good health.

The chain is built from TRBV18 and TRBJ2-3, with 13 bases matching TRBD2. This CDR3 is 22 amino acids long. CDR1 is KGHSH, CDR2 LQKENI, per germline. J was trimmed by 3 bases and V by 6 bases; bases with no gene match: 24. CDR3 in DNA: TGTGCCAGCTCGCGAACCCGATCTTCCGGGACTAGCGGGGACCGAAGGACAGATACGCAGTATTTT. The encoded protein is CASSRTRSSGTSGDRRTDTQYF. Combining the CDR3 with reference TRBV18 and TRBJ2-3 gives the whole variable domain NAGVMQNPRHLVRRRGQEARLRCSPMKGHSHVYWYRQLPEEGLKFMVYLQKENIIDESGMPKERFSAEFPKEGPSILRIQQVVRGDSAAYFCASSRTRSSGTSGDRRTDTQYFGPGTRLTVL.

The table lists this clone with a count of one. CDR3 DNA: TGTGCCAGCAGTTCCGACCACAGGACCTTTAAGAAGCCCCAGCATTTT. Protein product: CASSSDHRTFKKPQHF. This rearrangement joins TRBV27 to TRBJ1-5; perhaps TRBD1 as D (5 bases). The germline V and J ends were trimmed by 4 bases and 8 bases, with 21 bases remaining between them. This CDR3 is 16 amino acids long. In germline, CDR1 is MNHEY, CDR2 SMNVEV (reference sequence).

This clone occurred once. The CDR3 DNA follows: TGTGCCAGTAGTATACCCCGGAAGGGAGGTAGGAATGAGCAGTTCTTC. Translated, it gives CASSIPRKGGRNEQFF. The chain recombines TRBV19 with TRBJ2-1; D is possibly TRBD2 (6 bases). V was shortened by 2 bases and J by 7 bases, with 18 bases between the two germline ends. This CDR3 region has 16 residues. Germline V gives CDR1 LNHDA, CDR2 SQIVND (reference sequence).

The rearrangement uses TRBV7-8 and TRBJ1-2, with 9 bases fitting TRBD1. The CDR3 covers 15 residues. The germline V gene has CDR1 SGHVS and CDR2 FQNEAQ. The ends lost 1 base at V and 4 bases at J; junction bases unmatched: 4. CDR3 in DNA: TGTGCCAGCAGCTTAGTCCCGACAGGGGGCTATGGCTACACCTTC. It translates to CASSLVPTGGYGYTF.

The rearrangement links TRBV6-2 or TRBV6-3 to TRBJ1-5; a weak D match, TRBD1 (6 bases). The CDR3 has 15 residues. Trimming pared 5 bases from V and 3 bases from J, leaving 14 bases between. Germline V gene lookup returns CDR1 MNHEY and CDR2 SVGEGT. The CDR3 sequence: CASSPGTSNNQPQHF. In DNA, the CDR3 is TGTGCCAGCAGTCCCGGGACAAGTAACAATCAGCCCCAGCATTTT.

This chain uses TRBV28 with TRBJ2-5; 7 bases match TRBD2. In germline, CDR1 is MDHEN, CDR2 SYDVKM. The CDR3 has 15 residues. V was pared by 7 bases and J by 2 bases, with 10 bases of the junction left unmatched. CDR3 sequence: CASTTAGSGQETQYF. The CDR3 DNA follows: TGTGCCAGCACCACCGCTGGTAGCGGGCAAGAGACCCAGTACTTC.

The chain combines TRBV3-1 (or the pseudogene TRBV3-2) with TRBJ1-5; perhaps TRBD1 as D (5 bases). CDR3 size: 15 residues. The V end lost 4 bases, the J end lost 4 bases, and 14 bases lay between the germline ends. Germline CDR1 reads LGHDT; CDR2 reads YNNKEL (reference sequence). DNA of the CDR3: TGTGCCAGCAGCCCCGCAGCGGGGGTTAATCAGCCCCAGCATTTT. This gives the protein CASSPAAGVNQPQHF.

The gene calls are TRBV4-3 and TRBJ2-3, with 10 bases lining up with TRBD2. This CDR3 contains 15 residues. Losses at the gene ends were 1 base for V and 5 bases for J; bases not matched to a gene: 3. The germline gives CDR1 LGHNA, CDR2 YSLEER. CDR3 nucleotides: TGCGCCAGCAGCCAAGGAAGCGGGAGGGTAGATACGCAGTATTTT. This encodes CASSQGSGRVDTQYF.

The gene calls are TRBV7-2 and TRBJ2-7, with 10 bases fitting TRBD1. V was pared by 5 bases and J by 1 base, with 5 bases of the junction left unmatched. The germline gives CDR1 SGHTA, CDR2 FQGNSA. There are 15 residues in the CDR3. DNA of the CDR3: TGTGCCAGCAGCAAGACAGGGGGCGCGTCCTACGAGCAGTACTTC. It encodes CASSKTGGASYEQYF.

CDR3 nucleotide sequence: TGCAGCGTTGGAGGATACACTGAAGCTTTCTTT. It codes for CSVGGYTEAFF. The chain recombines TRBV29-1 with TRBJ1-1, with D uncertain. This CDR3 has 11 amino acids. Looked up from germline, CDR1 is SQVTM and CDR2 is ANQGSEA. Trimming shortened V by 4 bases and J by 3 bases, and 6 bases separated the two germline ends.

DNA of the CDR3: TGTGCCAGCAGCCCTGGGACAGGGGGCGTCTATGGCTACACCTTC. It is translated as CASSPGTGGVYGYTF. The chain couples TRBV7-2 to TRBJ1-2; 12 nucleotides align to TRBD1. Per the germline V gene, CDR1 is SGHTA and CDR2 is FQGNSA. V lost 5 bases to trimming and J lost 4 bases; unmatched junction nucleotides: 5. The length of the CDR3 is 15 residues.

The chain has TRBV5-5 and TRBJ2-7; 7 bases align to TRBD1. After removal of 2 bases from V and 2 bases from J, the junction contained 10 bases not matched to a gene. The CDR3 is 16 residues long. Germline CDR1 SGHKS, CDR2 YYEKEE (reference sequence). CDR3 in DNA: TGTGCCAGCAGCTTTGGGATCGGACAGGTCACCTACGAGCAGTACTTC. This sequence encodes CASSFGIGQVTYEQYF. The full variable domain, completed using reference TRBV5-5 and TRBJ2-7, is DAGVTQSPTHLIKTRGQQVTLRCSPISGHKSVSWYQQVLGQGPQFIFQYYEKEERGRGNFPDRFSARQFPNYSSELNVNALLLGDSALYLCASSFGIGQVTYEQYFGPGTRLTVT.

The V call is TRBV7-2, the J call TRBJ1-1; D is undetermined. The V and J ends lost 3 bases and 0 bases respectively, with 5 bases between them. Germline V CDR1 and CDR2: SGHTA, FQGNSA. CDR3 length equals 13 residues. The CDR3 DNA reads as TGTGCCAGCAGCTTGTACATGAACACTGAAGCTTTCTTT. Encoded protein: CASSLYMNTEAFF.

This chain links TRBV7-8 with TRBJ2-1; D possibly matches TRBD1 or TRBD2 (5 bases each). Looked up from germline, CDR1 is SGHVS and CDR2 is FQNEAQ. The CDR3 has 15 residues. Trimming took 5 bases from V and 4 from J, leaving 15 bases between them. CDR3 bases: TGTGCCAGCAGCCCATCGCCGGGGCCGTACAATGAGCAGTTCTTC. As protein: CASSPSPGPYNEQFF.

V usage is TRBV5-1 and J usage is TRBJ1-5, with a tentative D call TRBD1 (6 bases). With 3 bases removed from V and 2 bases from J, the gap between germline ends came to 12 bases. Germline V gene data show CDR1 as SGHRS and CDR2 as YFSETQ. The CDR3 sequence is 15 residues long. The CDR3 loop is CASSWGQNRNQPQHF. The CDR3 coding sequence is TGCGCCAGCAGCTGGGGGCAGAATCGCAATCAGCCCCAGCATTTT.

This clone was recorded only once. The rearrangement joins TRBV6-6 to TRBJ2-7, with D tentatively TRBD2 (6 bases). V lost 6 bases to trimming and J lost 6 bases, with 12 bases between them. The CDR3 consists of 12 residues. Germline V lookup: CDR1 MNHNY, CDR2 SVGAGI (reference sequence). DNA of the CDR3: TGTGCCAGCAGAAGACTAGACCTCGAGCAGTACTTC. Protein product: CASRRLDLEQYF.

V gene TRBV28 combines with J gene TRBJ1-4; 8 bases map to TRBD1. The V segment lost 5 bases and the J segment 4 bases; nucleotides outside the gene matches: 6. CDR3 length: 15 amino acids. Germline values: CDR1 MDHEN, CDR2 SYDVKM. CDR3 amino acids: CASSIQQGVNEKLFF. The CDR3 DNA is TGTGCCAGCAGTATCCAACAGGGGGTTAATGAAAAACTGTTTTTT.

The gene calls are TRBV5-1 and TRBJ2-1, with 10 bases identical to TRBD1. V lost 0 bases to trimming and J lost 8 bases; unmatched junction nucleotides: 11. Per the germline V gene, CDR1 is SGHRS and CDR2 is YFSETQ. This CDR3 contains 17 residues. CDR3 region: CASSLGIGDRGSDEQFF. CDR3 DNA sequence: TGCGCCAGCAGCTTGGGGATAGGGGACAGGGGTAGCGATGAGCAGTTCTTC.

The CDR3 loop is CASDRLAGGNEQFF. CDR3 in DNA: TGCGCCAGTGATCGACTAGCGGGGGGGAATGAGCAGTTCTTC. The V call is TRBV5-1, the J call TRBJ2-1, with TRBD2 matching 14 bases. Unmatched junction bases numbered 5, after V lost 8 bases and J lost 7 bases. Germline CDR1 SGHRS, CDR2 YFSETQ. CDR3 length equals 14 residues. Variable domain in full (rest from reference TRBV5-1 and TRBJ2-1): KAGVTQTPRYLIKTRGQQVTLSCSPISGHRSVSWYQQTPGQGLQFLFEYFSETQRNKGNFPGRFSGRQFSNSRSEMNVSTLELGDSALYLCASDRLAGGNEQFFGPGTRLTVL.

The CDR3 bases are TGTGCCAGCTCGGGCGGGGGATCATCTGGAAACACCATATATTTT. Encoded protein: CASSGGGSSGNTIYF. The chain carries TRBV9 and TRBJ1-3; D is perhaps TRBD1 (5 bases). The V end lost 7 bases, the J end lost 1 base, and 15 bases lay between the germline ends. This CDR3 contains 15 residues. The germline V gene encodes CDR1 SGDLS and CDR2 YYNGEE.

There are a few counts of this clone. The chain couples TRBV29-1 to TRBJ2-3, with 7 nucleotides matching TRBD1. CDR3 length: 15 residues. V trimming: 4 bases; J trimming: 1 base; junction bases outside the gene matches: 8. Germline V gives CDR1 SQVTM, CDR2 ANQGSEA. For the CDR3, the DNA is TGCAGCGTTGTTGACTCAGGGGGACGCACAGATACGCAGTATTTT. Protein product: CSVVDSGGRTDTQYF.

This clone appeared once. This chain's CDR3 is CASSQFRVSNSPLHF. In DNA, the CDR3 is TGTGCCAGCAGCCAGTTCCGGGTCTCAAATTCACCCCTCCACTTT. The chain is built from TRBV7-2 and TRBJ1-6, with D uncertain. The CDR3 is 15 residues long. Deletions cut 5 bases from V and 7 bases from J, with 15 bases between. Germline V gene sequence: CDR1 SGHTA, CDR2 FQGNSA.

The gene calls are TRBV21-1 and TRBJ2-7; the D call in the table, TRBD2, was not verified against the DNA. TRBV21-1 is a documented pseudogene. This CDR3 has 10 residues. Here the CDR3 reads CAIPPYEQYF. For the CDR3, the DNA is TGTGCCATCCCCCCGTACGAGCAGTACTTC.

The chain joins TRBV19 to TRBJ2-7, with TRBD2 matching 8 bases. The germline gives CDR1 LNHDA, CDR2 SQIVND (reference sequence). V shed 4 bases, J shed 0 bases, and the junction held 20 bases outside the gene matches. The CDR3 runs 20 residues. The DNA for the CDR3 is TGTGCCAGTAGTAGAGTTCTGATTACTCCCACGGGAGGGAACTCCTACGAGCAGTACTTC. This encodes CASSRVLITPTGGNSYEQYF.

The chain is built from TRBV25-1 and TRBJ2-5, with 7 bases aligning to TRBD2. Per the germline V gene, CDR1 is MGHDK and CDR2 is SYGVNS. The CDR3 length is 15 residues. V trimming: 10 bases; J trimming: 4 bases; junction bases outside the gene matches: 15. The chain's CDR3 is CATRFTREYLETQYF. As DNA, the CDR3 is TGTGCCACCCGGTTTACGCGGGAGTACCTAGAGACCCAGTACTTC. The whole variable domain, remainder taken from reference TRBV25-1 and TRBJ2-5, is EADIYQTPRYLVIGTGKKITLECSQTMGHDKMYWYQQDPGMELHLIHYSYGVNSTEKGDLSSESTVSRIRTEHFPLTLESARPSHTSQYLCATRFTREYLETQYFGPGTRLLVL.